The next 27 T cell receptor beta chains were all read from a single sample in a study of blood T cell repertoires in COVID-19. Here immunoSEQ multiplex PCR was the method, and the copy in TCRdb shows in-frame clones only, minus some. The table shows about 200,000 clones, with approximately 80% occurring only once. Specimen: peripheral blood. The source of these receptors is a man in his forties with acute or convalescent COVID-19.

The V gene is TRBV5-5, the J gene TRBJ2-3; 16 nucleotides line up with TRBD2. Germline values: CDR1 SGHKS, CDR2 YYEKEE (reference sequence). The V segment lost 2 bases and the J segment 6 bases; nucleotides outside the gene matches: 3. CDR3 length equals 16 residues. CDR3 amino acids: CASSLGTSGRGDTQYF. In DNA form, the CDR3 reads TGTGCCAGCAGCTTAGGGACTAGCGGGAGGGGGGATACGCAGTATTTT.

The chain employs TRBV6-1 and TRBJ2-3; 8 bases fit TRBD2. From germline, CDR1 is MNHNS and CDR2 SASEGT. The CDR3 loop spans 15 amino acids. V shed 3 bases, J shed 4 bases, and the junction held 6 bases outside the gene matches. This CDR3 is CASSDLGLAADTQYF. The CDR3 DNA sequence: TGTGCCAGCAGTGACCTAGGACTAGCTGCAGATACGCAGTATTTT.

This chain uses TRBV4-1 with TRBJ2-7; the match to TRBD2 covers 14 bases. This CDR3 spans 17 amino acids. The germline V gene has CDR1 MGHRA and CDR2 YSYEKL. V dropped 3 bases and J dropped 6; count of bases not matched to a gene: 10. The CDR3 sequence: CASSQLTGTSGSFEQYF. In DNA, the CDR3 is TGCGCCAGCAGCCAGTTGACCGGGACTAGCGGGAGTTTCGAGCAGTACTTC.

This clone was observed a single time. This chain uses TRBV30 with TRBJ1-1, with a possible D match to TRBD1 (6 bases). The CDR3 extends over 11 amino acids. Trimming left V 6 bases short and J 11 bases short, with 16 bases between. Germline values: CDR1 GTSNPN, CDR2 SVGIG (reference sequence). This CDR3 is CACNSGTSAFF. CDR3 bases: TGTGCCTGCAATTCCGGGACAAGCGCTTTCTTT.

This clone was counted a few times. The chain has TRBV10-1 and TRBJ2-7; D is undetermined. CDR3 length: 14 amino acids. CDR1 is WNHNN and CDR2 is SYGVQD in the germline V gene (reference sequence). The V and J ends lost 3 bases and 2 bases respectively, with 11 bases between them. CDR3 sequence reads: CASSDAVYPYEQYF. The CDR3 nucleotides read TGCGCCAGCAGTGACGCGGTTTATCCCTACGAGCAGTACTTC.

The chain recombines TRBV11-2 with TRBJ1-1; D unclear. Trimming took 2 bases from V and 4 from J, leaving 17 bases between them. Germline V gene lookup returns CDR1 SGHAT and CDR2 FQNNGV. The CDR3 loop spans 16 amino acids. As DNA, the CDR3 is TGTGCCAGCAGCTTAAGTGAAACTGGCCGGGGCACTGAAGCTTTCTTT. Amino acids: CASSLSETGRGTEAFF.

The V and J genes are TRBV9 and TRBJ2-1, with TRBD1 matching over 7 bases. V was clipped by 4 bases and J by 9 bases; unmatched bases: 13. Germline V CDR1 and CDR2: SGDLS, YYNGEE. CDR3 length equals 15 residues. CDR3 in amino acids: CASSPTGRDSGEQFF. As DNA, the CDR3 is TGTGCCAGCAGCCCCACTGGCAGGGACAGCGGTGAGCAGTTCTTC.

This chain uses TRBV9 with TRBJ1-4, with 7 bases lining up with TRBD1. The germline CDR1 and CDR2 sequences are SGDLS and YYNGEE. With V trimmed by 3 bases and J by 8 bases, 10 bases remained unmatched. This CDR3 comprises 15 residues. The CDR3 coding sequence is TGTGCCAGCAGCGGATCGACAGGGATAGACGAAAAACTGTTTTTT. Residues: CASSGSTGIDEKLFF. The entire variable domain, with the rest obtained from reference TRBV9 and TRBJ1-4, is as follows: DSGVTQTPKHLITATGQRVTLRCSPRSGDLSVYWYQQSLDQGLQFLIQYYNGEERAKGNILERFSAQQFPDLHSELNLSSLELGDSALYFCASSGSTGIDEKLFFGSGTQLSVL.

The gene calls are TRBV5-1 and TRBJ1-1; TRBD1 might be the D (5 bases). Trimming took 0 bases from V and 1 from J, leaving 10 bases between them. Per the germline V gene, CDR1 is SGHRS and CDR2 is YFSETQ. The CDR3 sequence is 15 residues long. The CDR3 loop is CASSLGGHSNTEAFF. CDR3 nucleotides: TGCGCCAGCAGCTTGGGCGGACACTCGAACACTGAAGCTTTCTTT.

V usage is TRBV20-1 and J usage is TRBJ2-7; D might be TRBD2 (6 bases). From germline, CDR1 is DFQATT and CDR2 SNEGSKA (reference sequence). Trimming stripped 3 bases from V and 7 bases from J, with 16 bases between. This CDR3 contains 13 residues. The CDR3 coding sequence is TGCAGTGCTAGTCTTCGGGGACTGGGAGAGCAGTACTTC. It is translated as CSASLRGLGEQYF.

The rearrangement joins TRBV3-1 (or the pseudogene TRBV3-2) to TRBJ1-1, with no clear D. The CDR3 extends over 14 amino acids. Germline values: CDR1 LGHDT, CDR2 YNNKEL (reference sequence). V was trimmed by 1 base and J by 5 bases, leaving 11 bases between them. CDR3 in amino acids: CASSQVEAGTEAFF. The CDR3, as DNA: TGTGCCAGCAGCCAAGTTGAAGCCGGGACTGAAGCTTTCTTT.

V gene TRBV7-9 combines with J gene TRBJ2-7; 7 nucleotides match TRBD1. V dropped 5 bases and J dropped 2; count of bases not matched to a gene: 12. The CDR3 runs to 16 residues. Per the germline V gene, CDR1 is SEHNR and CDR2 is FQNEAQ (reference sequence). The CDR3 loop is CASSPPLTGTAYEQYF. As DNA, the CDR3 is TGTGCCAGCAGCCCCCCCCTGACAGGGACAGCCTACGAGCAGTACTTC.

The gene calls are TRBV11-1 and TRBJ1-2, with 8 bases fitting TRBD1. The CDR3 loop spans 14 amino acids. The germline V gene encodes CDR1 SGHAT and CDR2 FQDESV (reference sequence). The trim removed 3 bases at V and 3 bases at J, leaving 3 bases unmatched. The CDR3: CASSLDRVDYGYTF. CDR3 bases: TGTGCCAGCAGCTTGGACAGGGTGGACTATGGCTACACCTTC. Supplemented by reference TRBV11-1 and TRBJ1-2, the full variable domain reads EAEVAQSPRYKITEKSQAVAFWCDPISGHATLYWYRQILGQGPELLVQFQDESVVDDSQLPKDRFSAERLKGVDSTLKIQPAELGDSAMYLCASSLDRVDYGYTFGSGTRLTVV.

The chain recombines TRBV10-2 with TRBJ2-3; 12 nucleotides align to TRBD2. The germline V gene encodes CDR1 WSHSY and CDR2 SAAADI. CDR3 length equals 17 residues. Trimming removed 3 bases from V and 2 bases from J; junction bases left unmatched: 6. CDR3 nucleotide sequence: TGCGCCAGCAGTGATCTAGCGGGAGGGCCTCTCACAGATACGCAGTATTTT. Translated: CASSDLAGGPLTDTQYF.

The CDR3 spells CASSEAVYGYTF. The CDR3 coding sequence is TGTGCCAGCAGTGAAGCAGTCTATGGCTACACCTTC. The V call is TRBV25-1, the J call TRBJ1-2; D not resolved. Trimming pared 2 bases from V and 4 bases from J, leaving 5 bases between. CDR3 length: 12 residues. CDR1 MGHDK and CDR2 SYGVNS come from the germline V gene.

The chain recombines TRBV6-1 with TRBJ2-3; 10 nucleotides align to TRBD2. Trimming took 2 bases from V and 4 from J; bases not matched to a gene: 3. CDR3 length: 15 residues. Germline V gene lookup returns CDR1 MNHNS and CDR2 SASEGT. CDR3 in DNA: TGTGCCAGCAGTGAACTAGCGGGAGTATCAGATACGCAGTATTTT. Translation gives CASSELAGVSDTQYF.

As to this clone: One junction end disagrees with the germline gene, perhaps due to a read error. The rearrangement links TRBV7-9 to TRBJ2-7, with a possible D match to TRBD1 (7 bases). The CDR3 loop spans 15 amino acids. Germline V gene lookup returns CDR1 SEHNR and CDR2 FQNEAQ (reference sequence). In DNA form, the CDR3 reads TGTACCAGCAGCTCCACGACAGGGAGGATGTCCGAGCAGTACTTC. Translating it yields CTSSSTTGRMSEQYF.

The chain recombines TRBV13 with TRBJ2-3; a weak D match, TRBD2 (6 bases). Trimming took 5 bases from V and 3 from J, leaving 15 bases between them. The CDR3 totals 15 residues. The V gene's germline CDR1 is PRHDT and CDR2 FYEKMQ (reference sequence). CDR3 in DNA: TGTGCCAGCAGCCGCGTTATAGCGGCTACAGATACGCAGTATTTT. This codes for CASSRVIAATDTQYF.

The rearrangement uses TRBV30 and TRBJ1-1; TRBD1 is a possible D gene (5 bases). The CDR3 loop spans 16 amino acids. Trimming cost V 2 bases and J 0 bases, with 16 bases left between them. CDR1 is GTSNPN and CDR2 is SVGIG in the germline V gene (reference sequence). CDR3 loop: CAWSRGGSYMNTEAFF. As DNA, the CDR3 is TGTGCCTGGAGTAGGGGAGGGTCTTACATGAACACTGAAGCTTTCTTT.

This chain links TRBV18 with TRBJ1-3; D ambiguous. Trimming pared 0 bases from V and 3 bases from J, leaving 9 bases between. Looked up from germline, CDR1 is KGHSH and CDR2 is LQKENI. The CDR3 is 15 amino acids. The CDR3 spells CASSPPARRGNTIYF. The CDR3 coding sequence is TGTGCCAGCTCACCACCGGCCCGCCGTGGAAACACCATATATTTT.

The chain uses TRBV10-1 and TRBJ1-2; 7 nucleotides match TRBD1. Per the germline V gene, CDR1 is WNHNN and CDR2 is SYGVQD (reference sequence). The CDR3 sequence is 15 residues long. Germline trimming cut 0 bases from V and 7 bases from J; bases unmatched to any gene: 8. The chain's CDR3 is CASSESIGTVSGYTF. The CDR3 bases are TGCGCCAGCAGTGAGTCTATTGGGACAGTGAGTGGCTACACCTTC.

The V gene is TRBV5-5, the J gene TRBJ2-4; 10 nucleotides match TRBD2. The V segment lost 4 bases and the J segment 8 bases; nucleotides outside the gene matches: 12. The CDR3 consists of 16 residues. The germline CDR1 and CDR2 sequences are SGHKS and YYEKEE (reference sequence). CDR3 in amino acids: CASSDPPSGSFDIQYF. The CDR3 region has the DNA TGTGCCAGCAGCGATCCTCCTAGCGGGAGTTTTGACATTCAGTACTTC.

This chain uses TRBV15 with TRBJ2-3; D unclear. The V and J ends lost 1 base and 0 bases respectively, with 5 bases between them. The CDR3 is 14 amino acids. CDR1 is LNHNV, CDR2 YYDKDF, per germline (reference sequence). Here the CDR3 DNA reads TGTGCCACCAGCAGAGGTGAGAGCACAGATACGCAGTATTTT. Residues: CATSRGESTDTQYF.

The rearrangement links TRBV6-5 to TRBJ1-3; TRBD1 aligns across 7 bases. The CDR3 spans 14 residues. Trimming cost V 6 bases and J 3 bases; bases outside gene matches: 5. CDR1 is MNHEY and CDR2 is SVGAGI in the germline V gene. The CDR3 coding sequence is TGTGCCAGCAGGGGGACAGCCCTTGGAAACACCATATATTTT. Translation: CASRGTALGNTIYF.

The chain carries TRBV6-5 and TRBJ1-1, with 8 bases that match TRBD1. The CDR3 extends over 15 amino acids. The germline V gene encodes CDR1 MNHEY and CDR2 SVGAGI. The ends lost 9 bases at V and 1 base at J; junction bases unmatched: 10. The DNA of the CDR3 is TGTGCCAGTAACCTCCGGGACAGGACGAACACTGAAGCTTTCTTT. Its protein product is CASNLRDRTNTEAFF.

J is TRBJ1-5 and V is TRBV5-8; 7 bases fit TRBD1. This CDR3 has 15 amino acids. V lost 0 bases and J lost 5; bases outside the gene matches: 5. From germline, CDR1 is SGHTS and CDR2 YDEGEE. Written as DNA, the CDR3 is TGTGCCAGCAGCTTGGCCACGACAGGGCATCAGCCCCAGCATTTT. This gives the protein CASSLATTGHQPQHF.

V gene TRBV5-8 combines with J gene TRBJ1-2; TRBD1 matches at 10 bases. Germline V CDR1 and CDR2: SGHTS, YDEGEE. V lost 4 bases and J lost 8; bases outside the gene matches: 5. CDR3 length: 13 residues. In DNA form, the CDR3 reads TGTGCCAGCAGCGCCAGGACAGGGGGAGGCTACACCTTC. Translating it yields CASSARTGGGYTF.